This is a list of T cell receptor beta chains from one sample in a study of blood T cell repertoires in COVID-19. Assay: immunoSEQ multiplex PCR; the TCRdb copy retains only in-frame clones and omits some. The sample lists roughly 200,000 clones; approximately 90% were seen once. Sample: peripheral blood. The receptors were gathered from a man in his fifties with COVID-19, enrolled during active disease. Both conserved end residues are part of each CDR3. A D gene is named only where the DNA matches it firmly. Some rows have no size entry. The others give once, few or many, or a class for an expanded clone.

TRBV14	NA	TRBJ2-1	TRBD2	CASSRISGAYYNEQFF	TGTGCCAGCAGCCGAATTAGCGGGGCCTACTACAATGAGCAGTTCTTC
TRBV24-1	NA	TRBJ2-2	TRBD1	CATSDPGQGVTGELFF	TGTGCCACCAGTGACCCGGGACAGGGGGTGACCGGGGAGCTGTTTTTT
TRBV7-3	NA	TRBJ2-1	TRBD2	CASSSRHTSGTYNEQFF	TGTGCCAGCAGCTCGAGACACACTAGCGGTACATACAATGAGCAGTTCTTC
TRBV7-3	NA	TRBJ2-1	NA	CASSLSPRQGGNEQFF	TGTGCCAGCAGCTTAAGCCCCCGGCAGGGGGGCAATGAGCAGTTCTTC
TRBV5-8	NA	TRBJ1-6	TRBD1	CASRPGGSNSPLHF	TGTGCCAGCAGACCAGGGGGCTCAAATTCACCCCTCCACTTT
TRBV10-3	NA	TRBJ1-1	TRBD1	CAIREDRGMNTEAFF	TGTGCCATCAGGGAGGACAGGGGGATGAACACTGAAGCTTTCTTT
TRBV5-4	NA	TRBJ2-3	NA	CASSLVAGNQHTQYF	TGTGCCAGCAGCTTGGTTGCAGGGAACCAGCATACGCAGTATTTT
TRBV5-8	NA	TRBJ1-1	NA	CASGRLENTEAFF	TGTGCCAGCGGGAGGCTGGAGAACACTGAAGCTTTCTTT
TRBV28	NA	TRBJ1-1	TRBD1	CASSLDRGRAFF	TGTGCCAGCAGTTTGGACAGGGGGAGGGCTTTCTTT
TRBV29-1	NA	TRBJ2-3	NA	CSVETESTDTQYF	TGCAGCGTTGAAACAGAAAGCACAGATACGCAGTATTTT
TRBV4-3	NA	TRBJ1-6	NA	CASSTESSYNSPLHF	TGCGCCAGCAGCACAGAGAGCTCCTATAATTCACCCCTCCACTTT
TRBV15	NA	TRBJ2-1	NA	CATSRAVHNEQFF	TGTGCCACCAGCAGAGCAGTCCACAATGAGCAGTTCTTC
TRBV4-3	NA	TRBJ1-1	NA	CASGRGTEAFF	TGCGCTAGTGGTCGGGGAACTGAAGCTTTCTTT
TRBV5-1	NA	TRBJ2-5	TRBD2	CASSLALGTSGSPQETQYF	TGCGCCAGCAGCTTGGCCCTAGGGACTAGCGGGAGTCCCCAAGAGACCCAGTACTTC
TRBV6-2/TRBV6-3	NA	TRBJ2-7	TRBD1	CASSRTGTGLYEQYF	TGTGCCAGCAGTCGGACCGGGACAGGGCTCTACGAGCAGTACTTC
TRBV28	NA	TRBJ2-7	TRBD2	CASRGGDSYEQYF	TGTGCCAGCCGTGGGGGGGACTCCTACGAGCAGTACTTC
TRBV5-1	NA	TRBJ2-2	NA	CASSLEGRVTGELFF	TGCGCCAGCAGCTTGGAGGGCAGGGTAACCGGGGAGCTGTTTTTT
TRBV11-2	NA	TRBJ2-1	TRBD1	CASSSLGQGFVWDNEQFF	TGTGCCAGCAGTTCTCTCGGACAGGGATTTGTTTGGGACAATGAGCAGTTCTTC
TRBV27	NA	TRBJ1-2	TRBD1	CASRTGLDGYTF	TGTGCCAGCAGGACAGGGTTGGATGGCTACACCTTC
TRBV7-2	NA	TRBJ1-1	NA	CASSPRQRNTEAFF	TGTGCCAGCAGCCCCCGACAGAGAAACACTGAAGCTTTCTTT
TRBV6-5	NA	TRBJ2-7	NA	CASSYSILGPWEQYF	TGTGCCAGCAGTTACTCGATATTGGGGCCCTGGGAGCAGTACTTC
TRBV7-2	NA	TRBJ2-7	NA	CASSLLGGNYEQYF	TGTGCCAGCAGCTTGCTTGGCGGGAACTACGAGCAGTACTTC
TRBV9	NA	TRBJ2-1	NA	CASRLAVYNEQFF	TGTGCCAGCCGTCTTGCGGTCTACAATGAGCAGTTCTTC
TRBV5-1	NA	TRBJ2-5	TRBD1	CASSLTGFGEETQYF	TGCGCCAGCAGCCTGACAGGGTTTGGGGAAGAGACCCAGTACTTC
TRBV5-5	NA	TRBJ1-4	TRBD1	CASSPGQDNAKLFF	TGTGCCAGCAGCCCGGGACAGGATAATGCAAAACTGTTTTTT
TRBV7-8	NA	TRBJ2-3	TRBD2	CASSLGPAGARDTQYF	TGTGCCAGCAGCTTAGGCCCAGCGGGGGCCCGGGATACGCAGTATTTT
TRBV19	NA	TRBJ1-1	NA	CASSIVWGAEAFF	TGTGCCAGTAGTATAGTTTGGGGCGCTGAAGCTTTCTTT
TRBV15	NA	TRBJ2-5	TRBD2	CATSRDTSGGETQYF	TGTGCCACCAGCAGAGATACTAGCGGGGGAGAGACCCAGTACTTC
TRBV6-6	NA	TRBJ1-4	TRBD1	CASSFGQGANEKLFF	TGTGCCAGCAGTTTCGGACAGGGGGCCAATGAAAAACTGTTTTTT
TRBV7-2	NA	TRBJ2-1	TRBD2	CASSSTSGNYNEQFF	TGTGCCAGCAGCTCGACTAGCGGGAACTACAATGAGCAGTTCTTC
TRBV11-2	NA	TRBJ2-3	NA	CASSSYGQSTDTQYF	TGTGCCAGCAGCTCCTACGGACAGTCCACAGATACGCAGTATTTT
TRBV30	many	TRBJ2-1	TRBD2	CAWSCFSGGCFYNEQFF	TGTGCCTGGAGTTGTTTCAGCGGGGGGTGTTTCTACAATGAGCAGTTCTTC
TRBV29-1	NA	TRBJ1-5	NA	CSVESGIGQPQHF	TGCAGCGTTGAGTCAGGGATCGGTCAGCCCCAGCATTTT
TRBV7-9	NA	TRBJ2-5	TRBD2	CASSSRGVQETQYF	TGTGCCAGCAGCTCCCGGGGGGTCCAAGAGACCCAGTACTTC
TRBV6-5	NA	TRBJ1-1	NA	CASSTTGSTEAFF	TGTGCCAGCAGTACGACAGGTAGCACTGAAGCTTTCTTT
TRBV7-9	once	TRBJ2-7	NA	CASSLLTYEQYF	TGTGCCAGCAGCTTACTAACCTACGAGCAGTACTTC
TRBV5-1	NA	TRBJ2-2	TRBD1	CASSFQGASGELFF	TGCGCCAGCAGCTTCCAGGGGGCATCCGGGGAGCTGTTTTTT
TRBV7-9	many	TRBJ2-7	NA	CASSSVDPGEQYF	TGTGCCAGCAGCTCGGTAGACCCCGGGGAGCAGTACTTC
TRBV24-1	once	TRBJ2-5	NA	CATSGGETQYF	TGTGCCACCAGTGGAGGAGAGACCCAGTACTTC
TRBV28	NA	TRBJ2-1	NA	CASSQQGGEQFF	TGTGCCAGCAGCCAGCAGGGTGGTGAGCAGTTCTTC
TRBV19	NA	TRBJ2-5	TRBD1	CASSPRRGGRETQYF	TGTGCCAGTAGTCCAAGGAGAGGGGGCAGGGAGACCCAGTACTTC
TRBV11-2	NA	TRBJ2-2	TRBD2	CASRLTSGSNTGELFF	TGTGCCAGCAGGTTGACTAGCGGGAGCAACACCGGGGAGCTGTTTTTT
TRBV11-3	once	TRBJ2-2	NA	CASSLAVPGELFF	TGTGCCAGCAGCTTAGCGGTTCCCGGGGAGCTGTTTTTT
TRBV5-4	once	TRBJ2-5	NA	CASSHQGMETQYF	TGTGCCAGCAGCCATCAGGGGATGGAGACCCAGTACTTC